One sample yielded the 2 T cell receptor beta chains listed below, sequenced in a study of cytomegalovirus exposure and HLA in healthy donors. Primers included in the PCR were 60 Vbeta and 13 Jbeta primers. Here immunoSEQ multiplex PCR was the method, and the copy in TCRdb shows in-frame clones only, minus some. Counted here are approximately 280,000 clones, roughly 89% occurring once; the ten biggest clones make up less than 4%. The material sequenced was PBMCs. The receptors originated from a man aged 40-50 years in good health and CMV-seropositive.

The chain is built from TRBV5-1 and TRBJ2-3, with a tentative D call TRBD1 (6 bases). Germline CDR1 and CDR2: SGHRS and YFSETQ. Trimming took off 6 bases at V and 2 bases at J, with 16 bases between the two ends. There are 15 residues in the CDR3. CDR3 loop: CASTFPGQPTDTQYF. DNA of the CDR3: TGCGCCAGCACCTTCCCGGGACAACCCACAGATACGCAGTATTTT.

DNA of the CDR3: TGTGCCAGCTCAATCGACATCTACAATGAGCAGTTCTTC. Its protein product is CASSIDIYNEQFF. This sequence joins TRBV18 and TRBJ2-1, with no clear D. The CDR3 length is 13 residues. Trimming removed 5 bases at V and 3 bases at J, with 8 bases between. Germline CDR1 and CDR2: KGHSH and LQKENI. The complete variable domain, with remaining parts taken from reference TRBV18 and TRBJ2-1, reads NAGVMQNPRHLVRRRGQEARLRCSPMKGHSHVYWYRQLPEEGLKFMVYLQKENIIDESGMPKERFSAEFPKEGPSILRIQQVVRGDSAAYFCASSIDIYNEQFFGPGTRLTVL.